These 10 T cell receptor beta chains were all obtained from the same sample, sequenced in a study of PD-L1 blockade in urothelial cancer (dated 2017 in TCRdb). The meaning of the sample's time point label: pretreatment peripheral blood. The receptor library was made with the immunoSEQ multiplex PCR assay. TCRdb stores this immuneACCESS table with in-frame sequences only. Part of the clones is absent; in the studies checked, under half of the shortfall reflects unresolved V genes, and no reason is known for the rest. Counted in this sample were approximately 79,000 clones; around 85% of them appeared once. The ten most abundant clones make up less than 8.5% of the sample. The starting material was PBMCs, obtained around atezolizumab (anti-PD-L1) treatment. Receptor source: a man aged 35 to 55 with urothelial cancer.

As regards this clone: One end of the junction fails to match germline, which may point to a read error. The chain uses TRBV7-7 and TRBJ2-5; 8 bases line up with TRBD1. The V gene's germline CDR1 is SSHAT and CDR2 FNYEAQ (reference sequence). This CDR3 spans 16 amino acids. The CDR3 loop reads CASSVGQGISQETQYF. The DNA for the CDR3 is TGTGCTAGCAGTGTTGGACAGGGCATATCCCAAGAGACCCAGTACTTC.

This clone was observed a single time. V gene TRBV19 combines with J gene TRBJ1-2; a possible D gene is TRBD1 (5 bases). CDR3 length: 14 amino acids. Looked up from germline, CDR1 is LNHDA and CDR2 is SQIVND (reference sequence). Between the trimmed V and J ends, which lost 7 bases and 4 bases, there was a span of 16 bases. The CDR3 sequence: CASMGGWTPYGYTF. The CDR3 DNA is TGTGCCAGTATGGGGGGGTGGACTCCCTATGGCTACACCTTC.

The J gene is TRBJ1-1, the V gene TRBV2; TRBD1 aligns across 8 bases. V gave up 8 bases and J gave up 3 bases; unmatched junction bases: 8. The germline CDR1 and CDR2 sequences are SNHLY and FYNNEI. The CDR3 length is 14 residues. DNA of the CDR3: TGTGCCAGCGAATCGACAGGGGCGGACACTGAAGCTTTCTTT. Translation gives CASESTGADTEAFF.

Only one count was recorded for this clone. The gene calls are TRBV5-5 and TRBJ1-2, with unresolved D. V shed 2 bases and J shed 3 bases, with 5 bases lying between them. The CDR3 has 12 amino acids. Germline V gene lookup returns CDR1 SGHKS and CDR2 YYEKEE (reference sequence). The CDR3 DNA reads TGTGCCAGCAGCTTTGAGTACTATGGCTACACCTTC. Residues: CASSFEYYGYTF.

The J gene is TRBJ2-1, the V gene TRBV11-2; D not certain. Germline V gene lookup returns CDR1 SGHAT and CDR2 FQNNGV. V dropped 1 base and J dropped 7 bases, with 5 bases sitting between them. CDR3 length: 12 amino acids. The CDR3 sequence is CASSLAGNEQFF. The DNA of the CDR3 is TGTGCCAGCAGCTTAGCAGGTAATGAGCAGTTCTTC.

The J gene is TRBJ2-7, the V gene TRBV5-6; tentative D call: TRBD1 (5 bases). Germline CDR1 SGHDT, CDR2 YYEEEE. The length of the CDR3 is 14 residues. Trimming removed 2 bases at V and 0 bases at J, with 9 bases between. The CDR3 protein is CASSFADNSYEQYF. The CDR3 region has the DNA TGTGCCAGCAGCTTCGCGGACAACTCCTACGAGCAGTACTTC.

The chain joins TRBV13 to TRBJ1-4, with D tentatively TRBD1 (6 bases). The V and J ends lost 5 bases and 8 bases respectively, with 15 bases between them. CDR3 length equals 14 residues. Germline V gene lookup returns CDR1 PRHDT and CDR2 FYEKMQ (reference sequence). CDR3 nucleotides: TGTGCCAGCAGCCCATCAGGGGTAAAAGAAAAACTGTTTTTT. Its protein product is CASSPSGVKEKLFF.

The chain couples TRBV5-1 to TRBJ2-1; 8 bases match TRBD2. The V and J ends lost 3 bases and 6 bases, in that order; junction bases with no gene match: 5. The germline V gene encodes CDR1 SGHRS and CDR2 YFSETQ. The CDR3 has 14 residues. The CDR3: CASSSRTSINEQFF. The DNA of the CDR3 is TGCGCCAGCAGCTCCCGGACTAGCATCAATGAGCAGTTCTTC.

This clone has just one count. The chain has TRBV2 and TRBJ2-5; D possibly corresponds to TRBD2 (6 bases). The germline gives CDR1 SNHLY, CDR2 FYNNEI. V was trimmed by 5 bases and J by 3 bases, leaving 25 bases between them. The CDR3 has 18 amino acids. The CDR3 reads CASSLMRGSRALKETQYF. CDR3 nucleotides: TGTGCCAGCAGTCTGATGCGGGGCAGCAGGGCACTGAAAGAGACCCAGTACTTC.

The CDR3 nucleotides are TGTGCCAGCAGTTCCAGTATCGCTTACGAGCAGTACTTC. Its translation is CASSSSIAYEQYF. The chain uses TRBV27 and TRBJ2-7, with D unresolved. Germline lookup yields CDR1 MNHEY and CDR2 SMNVEV (reference sequence). Trimming removed 4 bases at V and 4 bases at J, with 11 bases between. CDR3 length: 13 amino acids.